The rows below give T cell receptor beta chains drawn from one sample of a study of T cell responses to AZD1222 COVID-19 vaccine. TCRdb keeps only in-frame clones here, not all; method: immunoSEQ multiplex PCR. Among around 140,000 clones listed, 85% to 90% were seen once. The sample in question was peripheral blood, obtained on day 0 of AZD1222 vaccination. Source of these receptors: an adult in good health. The CDR3 runs from the conserved cysteine through the conserved F or W. Each record gives: V gene, CDR3 protein.

>TRBV7-9
CASSPVRGSNYNEQFF
>TRBV5-5
CASSPNRDPGYEQYF
>TRBV6-9
CASSSPKAPPRQYF
>TRBV6-5
CASSRPPEAFF
>TRBV27
CASSPTPEASEQYF
>TRBV6-1
CASREQRTGAGYGYTF
>TRBV5-1
CASSIVFLAGASTDTQYF
>TRBV5-6
CASSTGWVQNTEAFF
>TRBV25-1
CASSMGLGYGYTF
>TRBV19
CASRAGLAGDEQYF
>TRBV9
CASSVATGLSYNEQFF
>TRBV30
CAWTWGFNEQFF
>TRBV7-8
CASSFREGVNSPLHF
>TRBV7-7
CASSFQVQETQYF